Presented here are 13 T cell receptor beta chains from one specimen sequenced in a study of cytomegalovirus exposure and HLA in healthy donors. Method: immunoSEQ multiplex PCR; TCRdb's copy keeps in-frame clones and lacks some. Altogether 200,000 to 250,000 clones are present, approximately 80% being singletons, with the ten largest covering over 12%. Sequences were obtained from PBMCs. All receptors derive from a woman in her thirties in good health and CMV-seropositive.

The chain's CDR3 is CASSRGGKTNEKLFF. For the CDR3, the DNA is TGTGCCAGCAGCCGCGGGGGAAAAACTAATGAAAAACTGTTTTTT. This sequence joins TRBV28 and TRBJ1-4, with a possible D match to TRBD1 (5 bases). V lost 6 bases to trimming and J lost 1 base, with 12 bases between them. There are 15 residues in the CDR3. Germline V gives CDR1 MDHEN, CDR2 SYDVKM. The full variable domain, rest sourced from reference TRBV28 and TRBJ1-4, is DVKVTQSSRYLVKRTGEKVFLECVQDMDHENMFWYRQDPGLGLRLIYFSYDVKMKEKGDIPEGYSVSREKKERFSLILESASTNQTSMYLCASSRGGKTNEKLFFGSGTQLSVL.

This rearrangement joins TRBV9 to TRBJ2-3, with 7 bases aligning to TRBD2. J gave up 4 bases and V 7 bases, and 9 bases lay outside the gene matches. Germline CDR1 is SGDLS and CDR2 is YYNGEE. This CDR3 is built from 14 residues. The CDR3 is CASSHGGRADTQYF. DNA for the CDR3: TGTGCCAGCTCTCATGGCGGGAGAGCAGATACGCAGTATTTT.

This chain joins TRBV5-1 and TRBJ1-1, with 7 bases aligning to TRBD1. The CDR3 length is 16 residues. The J segment lost 4 bases and the V segment lost 0 bases, leaving 9 bases of the junction unmatched. Germline CDR1 is SGHRS and CDR2 is YFSETQ. As DNA, the CDR3 is TGCGCCAGCAGCTTGGGGTTCTCCTCAGGGGGCACTGAAGCTTTCTTT. It yields the protein CASSLGFSSGGTEAFF.

The J gene is TRBJ1-1, the V gene TRBV19; 7 nucleotides agree with TRBD1. V shed 4 bases and J 4 bases; nucleotides not matched to a gene: 6. CDR1 is LNHDA, CDR2 SQIVND, per germline (reference sequence). The CDR3 is made up of 14 amino acids. The CDR3 loop is CASSKRRDSTEAFF. CDR3 nucleotide sequence: TGTGCCAGTAGTAAGCGTAGGGACAGCACTGAAGCTTTCTTT.

This clone was seen a single time. This chain uses TRBV2 with TRBJ2-1, with no clear D. Looked up from germline, CDR1 is SNHLY and CDR2 is FYNNEI. The CDR3 is 12 residues long. V lost 3 bases, J lost 4 bases, and 4 bases lay in between. As DNA, the CDR3 is TGTGCCAGCAGTGAGGGGTACAATGAGCAGTTCTTC. Protein sequence: CASSEGYNEQFF.

This clone was counted once. The DNA of the CDR3 is TGCGCCAGCAGCTTAACGGGAACTAGCAATCAGCCCCAGCATTTT. It is translated as CASSLTGTSNQPQHF. This sequence joins TRBV5-1 and TRBJ1-5; D gene unclear. CDR3 length: 15 residues. Germline assignment: CDR1 SGHRS and CDR2 YFSETQ. Trimming cost V 2 bases and J 0 bases, with 9 bases left between them.

The chain joins TRBV30 to TRBJ1-2; TRBD1 aligns across 8 bases. The CDR3 extends over 14 amino acids. Germline CDR1 reads GTSNPN; CDR2 reads SVGIG (reference sequence). The trim removed 2 bases at V and 2 bases at J, leaving 4 bases unmatched. The CDR3 loop reads CAWSRQGRNYGYTF. For the CDR3, the DNA is TGTGCCTGGAGTCGACAGGGGCGGAACTATGGCTACACCTTC.

This clone was seen only a few times. The V call is TRBV13, the J call TRBJ1-3, with TRBD1 identical over 8 bases. Germline V CDR1 and CDR2: PRHDT, FYEKMQ (reference sequence). The CDR3 runs 17 residues. The V segment lost 2 bases and the J segment 4 bases; nucleotides outside the gene matches: 10. CDR3 sequence reads: CASSLLLQQGDGNTIYF. In DNA, the CDR3 is TGTGCCAGCAGCTTATTACTTCAACAGGGGGACGGAAACACCATATATTTT.

CDR3 nucleotide sequence: TGTGCCAGTAGGGTCGGGACAGCCAACTATGGCTACACCTTC. Its protein is CASRVGTANYGYTF. The genes are TRBV19 and TRBJ1-2, with 7 nucleotides matching TRBD1. The trim removed 6 bases at V and 2 bases at J, leaving 6 bases unmatched. Germline V gene sequence: CDR1 LNHDA, CDR2 SQIVND (reference sequence). The CDR3 extends over 14 amino acids.

V is TRBV7-2 and J is TRBJ1-3; D unclear. Per the germline V gene, CDR1 is SGHTA and CDR2 is FQGNSA. Trimming cost V 8 bases and J 0 bases, with 8 bases left between them. This CDR3 has 13 amino acids. The CDR3 region has the DNA TGTGCCAGCTCCGCCGGCTCTGGAAACACCATATATTTT. This encodes CASSAGSGNTIYF.

This chain links TRBV4-1 with TRBJ2-5, with D maybe TRBD1 (6 bases). CDR3 length: 16 residues. V dropped 1 base and J dropped 0 bases, with 12 bases sitting between them. Germline V gene lookup returns CDR1 MGHRA and CDR2 YSYEKL. The CDR3 DNA is TGCGCCAGCAGCCAAGGGGCAGGGGCTTACCAAGAGACCCAGTACTTC. Encoded protein: CASSQGAGAYQETQYF.

This chain links TRBV2 with TRBJ1-2; 8 positions match TRBD1. CDR1 and CDR2 from the germline V gene are SNHLY and FYNNEI. V trimming: 2 bases; J trimming: 6 bases; junction bases outside the gene matches: 5. The CDR3 totals 14 residues. In DNA form, the CDR3 reads TGTGCCAGCAGTGAATACGGACAGGGTGATGGCTACACCTTC. This encodes CASSEYGQGDGYTF.

This clone has just a few counts. The gene calls are TRBV15 and TRBJ2-3; no firm D call. V was pared by 0 bases and J by 2 bases, with 3 bases between. This CDR3 contains 13 residues. From germline, CDR1 is LNHNV and CDR2 YYDKDF (reference sequence). This CDR3 reads CATSREDTDTQYF. The DNA for the CDR3 is TGTGCCACCAGCAGAGAAGACACAGATACGCAGTATTTT.